The present T cell receptor (beta chain) was sequenced within a study of OX40 agonist ivuxolimab in advanced cancers. Overall study findings and caveats: Both CD4+ and CD8+ T cell populations in blood had undergone clonal expansion by week 6 at 0.1 to 3.0 mg/kg.

CDR1 and CDR2 (germline): SGHDT, YYEEEE. Trimming stripped 3 bases from V and 5 bases from J, with 21 bases between. CDR3 length: 17 amino acids. Sequencing was performed with immunoSEQ multiplex PCR; in TCRdb, only in-frame clones are kept and a portion is missing. The sample yields about 50,000 clones, 89% seen once. This clone was found once. The target antigen is unknown. The TCR comes from an adult with an advanced solid tumor such as melanoma, head and neck, liver or kidney cancer. Material: CD4+ or CD8+ T cells sorted from blood, obtained in a trial of the OX40 agonist ivuxolimab. This chain uses TRBV5-6 with TRBJ2-1; the D gene is possibly TRBD1 (6 bases). CDR3 nucleotides: TGTGCCAGCAGCTCAACCAGGGGACCCCTAATAGACAATGAGCAGTTCTTC. Amino acids: CASSSTRGPLIDNEQFF.